The clone carrying this T cell receptor beta chain occurred many times. The sample is drawn from a study of T cells of healthy individuals. TCRdb re-analysed the 5' RACE reads in MiXCR, keeping a single row per CDR3 protein. The sample lists about 41,000 distinct CDR3 sequences, roughly 4.3% seen once, with about 9% in the top ten. V was clipped by 0 bases and J by 0 bases, with 6 bases between them. Per the germline V gene, CDR1 is SGHAT and CDR2 is FQNNGV. The CDR3 has 15 residues. This chain connects TRBV11-2 to TRBJ1-3; D gene ambiguous. This TCR was recovered from a human donor in good health. The CDR3 spells CASSLDKGSGNTIYF. CDR3 nucleotides: TGTGCCAGCAGCTTAGATAAGGGCTCTGGAAACACCATATATTTT.